The clone carrying this TCR beta chain was seen repeatedly, ten times or more. What it binds is not known. Preparation of the TCRbeta library was carried out with unique molecular identifiers. TCRdb analysed the PCR reads with MiXCR anew, one entry per CDR3 protein. The sample includes about 490,000 distinct CDR3 sequences, roughly 10% of them seen just once. This sample was taken from a study of T-cell reconstitution after alpha-beta-depleted transplantation in children. General study points: Fresh T-cell production supplied most of the T-cell counts and diversity seen one year after transplant. Surviving recipient T cells and thymic progenitors underlay high day-60 TCRbeta diversity in some patients. After transplant, at about two months, alpha-beta T cells were reportedly derived from several hundred expanded graft clones.

This TCR was recovered from a child aged 2 to 15 with inherited bone marrow failure, due to receive a stem cell transplant. The sequencing here drew on PBMCs, taken before TCRalphabeta/CD19-depleted stem cell transplant.

CDR3 sequence reads: CASSLLVVYNEQFF. In DNA form, the CDR3 reads TGTGCCAGCAGCTTATTGGTCGTATACAATGAGCAGTTCTTC. The rearrangement links TRBV11-2 to TRBJ2-1; no firm D call. The CDR3 length is 14 residues. Germline V gene sequence: CDR1 SGHAT, CDR2 FQNNGV. The V and J ends lost 2 bases and 4 bases respectively, with 9 bases between them.